This passage covers 16 T cell receptor beta chains from one sample sequenced in a study of Ad26.COV2.S vaccination and SARS-CoV-2 variants. Described treatment: 15 to 20 received Ad26.COV2.S at low or high dose, single or two shots; about 5 received placebo; per-sample allocation not given. All samples were drawn on day 63, counting from the first vaccine or placebo injection. Sequencing was performed with immunoSEQ multiplex PCR; in TCRdb, only in-frame clones are kept and a portion is missing. This table has around 300,000 clones, approximately 86% appearing once. The sample consisted of peripheral blood, taken in a trial of Ad26.COV2.S vaccine versus placebo. The receptors stem from a person aged 18-60 years who received the Ad26.COV2.S COVID-19 vaccine or a placebo.

The chain couples TRBV6-5 to TRBJ2-1; D is undetermined. Germline V gives CDR1 MNHEY, CDR2 SVGAGI. The CDR3 runs 12 residues. Trimming cost V 8 bases and J 12 bases, with 17 bases left between them. CDR3 sequence: CASSPRLDGQFF. In DNA form, the CDR3 reads TGTGCCAGCTCCCCTCGACTCGATGGGCAGTTCTTC.

The chain links TRBV6-5 to TRBJ2-3; D ambiguous. This CDR3 has 14 amino acids. Trimming took off 6 bases at V and 1 base at J, with 11 bases between the two ends. Germline V lookup: CDR1 MNHEY, CDR2 SVGAGI. This CDR3 reads CASSPLKGTDTQYF. The CDR3 nucleotides are TGTGCCAGCAGCCCCCTTAAAGGCACAGATACGCAGTATTTT.

The chain recombines TRBV24-1 with TRBJ2-7; D not certain. Germline V gene data show CDR1 as KGHDR and CDR2 as SFDVKD. CDR3 length equals 13 residues. V shed 7 bases and J shed 2 bases, with 11 bases lying between them. CDR3 residues: CATSPGVTYEQYF. The CDR3 DNA reads as TGTGCCACCAGCCCAGGAGTTACCTACGAGCAGTACTTC.

The chain uses TRBV7-6 and TRBJ2-5; 8 bases line up with TRBD1. V gave up 8 bases and J gave up 1 base; unmatched junction bases: 6. The CDR3 extends over 14 amino acids. Per germline, CDR1 SGHVS and CDR2 FNYEAQ. CDR3 amino acids: CASRPGGFQETQYF. DNA for the CDR3: TGTGCCAGCCGACCAGGGGGCTTCCAAGAGACCCAGTACTTC.

V and J are TRBV6-2 or TRBV6-3 and TRBJ1-6, with D possibly TRBD1 on 5 matching bases. Trimming removed 4 bases from V and 8 bases from J, with 12 bases in between. The germline CDR1 and CDR2 sequences are MNHEY and SVGEGT. The CDR3 runs to 14 residues. In nucleotides, the CDR3 is TGTGCCAGCAGTTGGGGCAGGGAATATTCACCCCTCCACTTT. Translation: CASSWGREYSPLHF.

Concerning this clone: Other DNA sequences within the sample encode an identical CDR3. The rearrangement uses TRBV28 and TRBJ2-5; 10 bases are shared with TRBD1. Germline V gene lookup returns CDR1 MDHEN and CDR2 SYDVKM. V lost 6 bases, J lost 5 bases, and 6 bases stayed unmatched. The CDR3 sequence is 14 residues long. The CDR3 coding sequence is TGTGCCAGCAGCTTGACAGGGGGCCTCGAGACCCAGTACTTC. Its protein product is CASSLTGGLETQYF.

V and J are TRBV5-1 and TRBJ2-4; a weak D match, TRBD2 (5 bases). Germline V CDR1 and CDR2: SGHRS, YFSETQ. The CDR3 spans 12 residues. Trimming left V 6 bases short and J 9 bases short, with 13 bases between. CDR3 DNA: TGCGCCAGCACCCCGGACTCAGGCATTCAGTACTTC. Translation gives CASTPDSGIQYF. Combining the CDR3 with reference TRBV5-1 and TRBJ2-4 gives the whole variable domain KAGVTQTPRYLIKTRGQQVTLSCSPISGHRSVSWYQQTPGQGLQFLFEYFSETQRNKGNFPGRFSGRQFSNSRSEMNVSTLELGDSALYLCASTPDSGIQYFGAGTRLSVL.

A single count supports this clone. The genes are TRBV5-1 and TRBJ2-1; 11 bases line up with TRBD1. CDR1 and CDR2 from the germline V gene are SGHRS and YFSETQ. Trimming at V came to 4 bases and at J to 7 bases, leaving 4 bases not matched to a gene. This CDR3 comprises 14 residues. Here the CDR3 DNA reads TGCGCCAGCAGCGGGACAGGGGGAGAGAATGAGCAGTTCTTC. As protein: CASSGTGGENEQFF. Filled out from reference TRBV5-1 and TRBJ2-1, the complete variable domain reads KAGVTQTPRYLIKTRGQQVTLSCSPISGHRSVSWYQQTPGQGLQFLFEYFSETQRNKGNFPGRFSGRQFSNSRSEMNVSTLELGDSALYLCASSGTGGENEQFFGPGTRLTVL.

This chain links TRBV6-1 with TRBJ1-3, with D possibly TRBD1 on 5 matching bases. V was pared by 2 bases and J by 0 bases, with 14 bases between. The length of the CDR3 is 17 residues. Germline V gene lookup returns CDR1 MNHNS and CDR2 SASEGT. The CDR3 region has the DNA TGTGCCAGCAGTGAATCGGCAGGGAGCGCCTCTGGAAACACCATATATTTT. Amino acids: CASSESAGSASGNTIYF.

V is TRBV6-2 or TRBV6-3 and J is TRBJ1-5; tentatively, D is TRBD1 (5 bases). The V end lost 4 bases, the J end lost 3 bases, and 19 bases lay between the germline ends. Germline values: CDR1 MNHEY, CDR2 SVGEGT. The CDR3 consists of 17 residues. The DNA of the CDR3 is TGTGCCAGCAGTTCGTTGCGGGACTACAGTATCAATCAGCCCCAGCATTTT. This encodes CASSSLRDYSINQPQHF.

The V gene is TRBV6-2 or TRBV6-3, the J gene TRBJ1-6; a possible D gene is TRBD1 (5 bases). V lost 4 bases and J 8 bases, leaving 12 bases between the germline ends. In germline, CDR1 is MNHEY, CDR2 SVGEGT. CDR3 length: 14 amino acids. In DNA form, the CDR3 reads TGTGCCAGCAGTTCAGGGTCTGGCGATTCACCCCTCCACTTT. This translates into CASSSGSGDSPLHF.

V and J are TRBV7-2 and TRBJ2-3; 7 bases match TRBD1. The germline CDR1 and CDR2 sequences are SGHTA and FQGNSA. Unmatched junction bases numbered 11, after V lost 5 bases and J lost 3 bases. The CDR3 runs to 16 residues. In DNA, the CDR3 is TGTGCCAGCAGCCCCAGAGGGGGCCAAGGGACAGATACGCAGTATTTT. Its protein product is CASSPRGGQGTDTQYF.

The sample holds a few counts of this clone. The chain uses TRBV27 and TRBJ1-5; D is uncertain. The CDR3 contains 14 residues. Germline CDR1 and CDR2: MNHEY and SMNVEV (reference sequence). The germline V and J ends were trimmed by 5 bases and 3 bases, with 11 bases remaining between them. CDR3 protein: CASSTRGINQPQHF. The CDR3 coding sequence is TGTGCCAGCAGTACCCGTGGTATCAATCAGCCCCAGCATTTT.

V usage is TRBV10-2 and J usage is TRBJ2-1; a possible D gene is TRBD2 (5 bases). In germline, CDR1 is WSHSY, CDR2 SAAADI. Trimming removed 0 bases at V and 10 bases at J, with 13 bases between. CDR3 length equals 14 residues. Here the CDR3 reads CASSESGGVGEQFF. CDR3 bases: TGCGCCAGCAGTGAGTCTGGAGGTGTCGGCGAGCAGTTCTTC.

This chain links TRBV27 with TRBJ1-1, with 7 positions matching TRBD1. CDR3 length equals 13 residues. With 5 bases clipped from V and 8 bases from J, the junction kept 8 bases outside the gene matches. Germline CDR1 and CDR2: MNHEY and SMNVEV (reference sequence). The CDR3 DNA reads as TGTGCCAGCAGTACCCCGACAGGGTTGGAAGCTTTCTTT. This translates into CASSTPTGLEAFF.

This chain links TRBV28 with TRBJ2-1; D uncertain. The germline V gene has CDR1 MDHEN and CDR2 SYDVKM. The CDR3 is 12 amino acids. The V and J ends lost 3 bases and 7 bases respectively, with 7 bases between them. The CDR3 nucleotides are TGTGCCAGCAGTTTTTTAGGGAATGAGCAGTTCTTC. Amino acids: CASSFLGNEQFF. The full variable domain, with the rest looked up from reference TRBV28 and TRBJ2-1, is DVKVTQSSRYLVKRTGEKVFLECVQDMDHENMFWYRQDPGLGLRLIYFSYDVKMKEKGDIPEGYSVSREKKERFSLILESASTNQTSMYLCASSFLGNEQFFGPGTRLTVL.